One and the same sample provided the 8 T cell receptor beta chains below, sequenced in a study. TCRdb analysed the RT-PCR reads with MiXCR anew, one entry per CDR3 protein. This repertoire shows more than 550,000 distinct CDR3 sequences, 12% to 15% found once; its top ten account for roughly 3.6%. Sample: memory CD4+ T cells from blood. These receptors were collected from a female donor in good health, serving as a healthy control.

This clonotype was detected many times. The chain links TRBV15 to TRBJ1-6, with a tentative D call TRBD1 (5 bases). CDR1 and CDR2 (germline): LNHNV, YYDKDF (reference sequence). The V end lost 2 bases, the J end lost 10 bases, and 12 bases lay between the germline ends. The CDR3 length is 14 residues. The CDR3 DNA reads as TGTGCCACCAGCAGAACACGGGACGCCTCACCCCTCCACTTT. Translating gives CATSRTRDASPLHF. Using reference TRBV15 and TRBJ1-6 for the parts outside the CDR3, the full variable domain is DAMVIQNPRYQVTQFGKPVTLSCSQTLNHNVMYWYQQKSSQAPKLLFHYYDKDFNNEADTPDNFQSRRPNTSFCFLDIRSPGLGDTAMYLCATSRTRDASPLHFGNGTRLTVT.

The chain carries TRBV24-1 and TRBJ2-2; 7 bases are shared with TRBD2. J lost 4 bases, V lost 11 bases, and 6 bases had no gene match. The CDR3 has 13 residues. Germline assignment: CDR1 KGHDR and CDR2 SFDVKD. CDR3 in DNA: TGTGCCATATCTAGCGGAACCACCGGGGAGCTGTTTTTT. This encodes CAISSGTTGELFF.

The genes are TRBV6-5 and TRBJ2-6; D uncertain. Germline V gives CDR1 MNHEY, CDR2 SVGAGI. This CDR3 has 12 amino acids. V was trimmed by 11 bases and J by 0 bases, leaving 5 bases between them. In DNA form, the CDR3 reads TGTGCCGCCCACTCTGGGGCCAACGTCCTGACTTTC. Translated, it gives CAAHSGANVLTF.

The table lists this clonotype with many counts. The rearrangement uses TRBV9 and TRBJ2-3; D uncertain. CDR1 is SGDLS and CDR2 is YYNGEE in the germline V gene. Trimming cost V 0 bases and J 0 bases, with 5 bases left between them. The CDR3 covers 14 residues. This chain's CDR3 is CASSVVASTDTQYF. DNA of the CDR3: TGTGCCAGCAGCGTAGTTGCTAGCACAGATACGCAGTATTTT.

The chain employs TRBV3-1 and TRBJ2-2, with TRBD1 identical over 9 bases. Trimming cost V 4 bases and J 6 bases; bases outside gene matches: 3. The CDR3 has 14 amino acids. CDR1 and CDR2 (germline): LGHDT, YNNKEL (reference sequence). In DNA, the CDR3 is TGTGCCAGCAGCCGGGGACAGGGCGCCGGGGAGCTGTTTTTT. This translates into CASSRGQGAGELFF.

A few counts support this clonotype. The chain recombines TRBV28 with TRBJ2-5; TRBD1 aligns across 12 bases. The CDR3 contains 17 residues. V was pared by 4 bases and J by 1 base, with 7 bases of the junction left unmatched. The germline V gene encodes CDR1 MDHEN and CDR2 SYDVKM. The CDR3 sequence is CASSSIRDRGLQETQYF. The CDR3 coding sequence is TGTGCCAGCAGTTCCATCCGGGACAGGGGGCTCCAAGAGACCCAGTACTTC.

Only a few counts were recorded for this clonotype. No DNA is shown, since the ends of the CDR3 on it are uncertain; the CDR3 is the one TCRdb lists. The chain carries TRBV18 and TRBJ2-7. The CDR3 comprises 16 residues, both ends counted. CDR1 is KGHSH, CDR2 LQKENI, per germline. CDR3 region: CASSAFGSGGPNEQYF.

The sample holds many counts of this clonotype. The V call is TRBV20-1, the J call TRBJ2-3; no firm D call. Trimming removed 3 bases from V and 0 bases from J, with 7 bases in between. The CDR3 has 13 amino acids. Germline V gene lookup returns CDR1 DFQATT and CDR2 SNEGSKA (reference sequence). The CDR3 is CSARVPSTDTQYF. The CDR3 DNA is TGCAGTGCTAGGGTCCCAAGCACAGATACGCAGTATTTT.